This TCR beta chain appears in the sequencing data of a study of cytomegalovirus exposure and HLA in healthy donors. Of note for this clone: Antigen specificity is unknown.

Study observations and caveats: TCR beta chains numbering about 160 were designated cytomegalovirus-associated. According to a subsequent analysis, TCR clusters identified in the first cohort showed a tendency to co-occur across the approximately 110 validation repertoires. Despite most TCR sequences being rare, some public TCRs occurred in many donors.

Separation from the approximately 670-subject first cohort characterized the roughly 120-subject validation cohort, to which the donors belonged. The CDR3 loop spans 11 amino acids. Trimming took off 10 bases at V and 6 bases at J, with 11 bases between the two ends. CDR1 is MNHNY, CDR2 SVGAGI, per germline (reference sequence). Sequenced by immunoSEQ multiplex PCR; TCRdb stores in-frame clones only, minus some. This sample has some 150,000 clones, with 85% to 90% found just once. This clonotype was obtained from a woman in her late teens or twenties in good health and CMV-seropositive. Sequenced sample: PBMCs. The chain is built from TRBV6-6 and TRBJ2-3, with D tentatively TRBD2 (5 bases). CDR3 in DNA: TGTGCCATTACCCGAGGGGATACGCAGTATTTT. As protein: CAITRGDTQYF.